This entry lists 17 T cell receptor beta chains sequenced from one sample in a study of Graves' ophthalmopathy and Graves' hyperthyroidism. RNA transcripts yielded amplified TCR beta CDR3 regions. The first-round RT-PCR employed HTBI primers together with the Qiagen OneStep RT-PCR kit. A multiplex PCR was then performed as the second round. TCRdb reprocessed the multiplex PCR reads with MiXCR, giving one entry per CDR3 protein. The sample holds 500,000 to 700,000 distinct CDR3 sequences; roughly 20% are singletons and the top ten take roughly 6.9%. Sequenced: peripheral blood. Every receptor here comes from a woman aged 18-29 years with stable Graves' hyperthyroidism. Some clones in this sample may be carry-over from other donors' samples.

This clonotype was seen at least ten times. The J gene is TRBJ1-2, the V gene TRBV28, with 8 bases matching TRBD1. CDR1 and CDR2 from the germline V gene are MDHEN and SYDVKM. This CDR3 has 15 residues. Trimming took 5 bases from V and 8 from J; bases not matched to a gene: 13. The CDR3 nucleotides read TGTGCCAGCAGTCCCTTAGGTCAGGGGGCGCGGGGCTACACCTTC. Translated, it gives CASSPLGQGARGYTF.

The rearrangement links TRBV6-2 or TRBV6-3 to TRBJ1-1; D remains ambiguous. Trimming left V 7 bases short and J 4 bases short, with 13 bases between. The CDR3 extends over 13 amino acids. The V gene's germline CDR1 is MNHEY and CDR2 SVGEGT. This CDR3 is CASTKYVGTEAFF. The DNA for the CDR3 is TGTGCCAGCACCAAATACGTGGGCACTGAAGCTTTCTTT.

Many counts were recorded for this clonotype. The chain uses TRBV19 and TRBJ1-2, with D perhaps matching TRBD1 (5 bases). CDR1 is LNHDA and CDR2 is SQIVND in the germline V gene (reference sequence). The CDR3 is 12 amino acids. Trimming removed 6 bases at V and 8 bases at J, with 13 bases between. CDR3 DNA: TGTGCCAGTAGGTTCGGGGGTGGCGGCTACACCTTC. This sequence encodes CASRFGGGGYTF.

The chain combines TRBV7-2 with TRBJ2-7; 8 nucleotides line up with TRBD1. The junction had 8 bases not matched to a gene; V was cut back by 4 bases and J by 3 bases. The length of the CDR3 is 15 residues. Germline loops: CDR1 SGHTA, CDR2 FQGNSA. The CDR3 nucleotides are TGTGCCAGCAGCTCCAGGGGGCTCCGAATCTACGAGCAGTACTTC. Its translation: CASSSRGLRIYEQYF.

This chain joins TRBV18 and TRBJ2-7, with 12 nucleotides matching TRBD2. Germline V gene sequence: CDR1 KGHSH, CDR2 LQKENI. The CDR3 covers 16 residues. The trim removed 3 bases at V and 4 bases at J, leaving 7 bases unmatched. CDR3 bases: TGTGCCAGCTCACCCGGACTAGCGGGGAGGGAGTACGAGCAGTACTTC. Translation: CASSPGLAGREYEQYF.

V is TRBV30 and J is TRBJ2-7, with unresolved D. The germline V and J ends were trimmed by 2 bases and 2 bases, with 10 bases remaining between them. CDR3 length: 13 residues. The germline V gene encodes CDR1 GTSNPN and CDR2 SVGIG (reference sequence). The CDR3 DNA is TGTGCCTGGAGTAGACGATTTGCCTACGAGCAGTACTTC. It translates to CAWSRRFAYEQYF.

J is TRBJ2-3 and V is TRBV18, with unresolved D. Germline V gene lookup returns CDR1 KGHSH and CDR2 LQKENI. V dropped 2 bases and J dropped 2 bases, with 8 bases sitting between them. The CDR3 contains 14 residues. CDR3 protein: CASSPVLNTDTQYF. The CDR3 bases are TGTGCCAGCTCACCAGTTTTGAACACAGATACGCAGTATTTT.

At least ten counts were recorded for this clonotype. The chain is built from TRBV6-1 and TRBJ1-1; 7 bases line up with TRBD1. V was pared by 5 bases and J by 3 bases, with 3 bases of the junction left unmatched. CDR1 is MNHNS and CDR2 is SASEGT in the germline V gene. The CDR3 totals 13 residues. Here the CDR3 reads CASSRQGDTEAFF. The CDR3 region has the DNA TGTGCCAGCAGTCGACAGGGCGACACTGAAGCTTTCTTT.

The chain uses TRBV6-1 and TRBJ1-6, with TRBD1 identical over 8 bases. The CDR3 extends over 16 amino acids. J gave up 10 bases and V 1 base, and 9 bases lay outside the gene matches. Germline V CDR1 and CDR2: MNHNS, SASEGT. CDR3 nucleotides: TGTGCCAGCAGTGAAGATACACAGGGGGTTTGGTCACCCCTCCACTTT. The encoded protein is CASSEDTQGVWSPLHF.

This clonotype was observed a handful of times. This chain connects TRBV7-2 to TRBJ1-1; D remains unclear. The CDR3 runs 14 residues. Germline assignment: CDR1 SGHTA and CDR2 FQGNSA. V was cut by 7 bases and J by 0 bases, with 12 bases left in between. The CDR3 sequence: CASIPGVLNTEAFF. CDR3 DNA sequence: TGTGCCAGCATCCCCGGGGTACTGAACACTGAAGCTTTCTTT.

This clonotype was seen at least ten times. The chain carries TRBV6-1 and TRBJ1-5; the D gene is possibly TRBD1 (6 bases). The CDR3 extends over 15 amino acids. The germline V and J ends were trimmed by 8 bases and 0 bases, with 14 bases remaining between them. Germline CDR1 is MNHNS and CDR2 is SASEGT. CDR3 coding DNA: TGTGCCAGCTCGGCGGGGGCTAATAGCAATCAGCCCCAGCATTTT. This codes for CASSAGANSNQPQHF.

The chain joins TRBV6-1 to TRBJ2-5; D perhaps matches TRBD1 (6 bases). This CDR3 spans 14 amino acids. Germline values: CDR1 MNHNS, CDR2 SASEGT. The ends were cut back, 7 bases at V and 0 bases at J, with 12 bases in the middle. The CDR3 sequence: CASTSGGHQETQYF. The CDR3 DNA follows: TGTGCCAGCACCTCTGGGGGCCACCAAGAGACCCAGTACTTC.

CDR3 nucleotide sequence: TGTGCCAGCAGCTTGACGTCAGACAGCAATCAGCCCCAGCATTTT. Its translation is CASSLTSDSNQPQHF. This chain joins TRBV7-9 and TRBJ1-5; D call uncertain. The ends were cut back, 3 bases at V and 1 base at J, with 10 bases in the middle. The CDR3 is 15 residues long. Germline-derived CDR1 and CDR2 are SEHNR and FQNEAQ (reference sequence). Using reference TRBV7-9 and TRBJ1-5 for the parts outside the CDR3, the full variable domain is DTGVSQNPRHKITKRGQNVTFRCDPISEHNRLYWYRQTLGQGPEFLTYFQNEAQLEKSRLLSDRFSAERPKGSFSTLEIQRTEQGDSAMYLCASSLTSDSNQPQHFGDGTRLSIL.

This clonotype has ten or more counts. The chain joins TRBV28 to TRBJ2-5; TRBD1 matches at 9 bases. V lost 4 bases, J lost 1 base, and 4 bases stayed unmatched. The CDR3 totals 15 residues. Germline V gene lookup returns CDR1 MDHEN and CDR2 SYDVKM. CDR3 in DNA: TGTGCCAGCAGTTGGGACAGGGAATTCCAAGAGACCCAGTACTTC. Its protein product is CASSWDREFQETQYF.

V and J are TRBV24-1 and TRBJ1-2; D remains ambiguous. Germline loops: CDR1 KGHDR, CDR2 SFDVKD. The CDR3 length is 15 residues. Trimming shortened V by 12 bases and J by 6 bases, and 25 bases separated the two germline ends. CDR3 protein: CADSTYRRQWDGYTF. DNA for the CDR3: TGTGCCGACTCCACCTACAGACGGCAGTGGGATGGCTACACCTTC.

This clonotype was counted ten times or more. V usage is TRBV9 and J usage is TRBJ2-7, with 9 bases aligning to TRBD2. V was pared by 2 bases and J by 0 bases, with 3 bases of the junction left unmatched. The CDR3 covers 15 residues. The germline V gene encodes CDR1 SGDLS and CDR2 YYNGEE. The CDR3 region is CASSVLAGPSYEQYF. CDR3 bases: TGTGCCAGCAGCGTTCTAGCGGGACCCTCCTACGAGCAGTACTTC.

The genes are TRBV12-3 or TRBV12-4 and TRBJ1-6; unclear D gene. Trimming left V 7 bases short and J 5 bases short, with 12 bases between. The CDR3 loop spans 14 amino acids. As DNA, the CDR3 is TGTGCCAGCACCCCCCCTGTCAATAATTCACCCCTCCACTTT. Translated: CASTPPVNNSPLHF.